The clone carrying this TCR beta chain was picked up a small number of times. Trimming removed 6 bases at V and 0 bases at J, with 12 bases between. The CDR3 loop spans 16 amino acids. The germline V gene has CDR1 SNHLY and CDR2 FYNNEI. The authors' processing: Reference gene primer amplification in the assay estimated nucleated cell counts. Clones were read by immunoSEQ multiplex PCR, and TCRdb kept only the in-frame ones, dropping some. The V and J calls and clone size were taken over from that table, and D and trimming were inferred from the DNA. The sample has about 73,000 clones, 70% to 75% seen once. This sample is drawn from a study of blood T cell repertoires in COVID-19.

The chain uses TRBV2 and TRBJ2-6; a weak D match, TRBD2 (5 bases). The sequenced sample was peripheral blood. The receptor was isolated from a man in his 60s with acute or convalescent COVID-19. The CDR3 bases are TGTGCCAGCAGCCACGGACTGAGCTCTGGGGCCAACGTCCTGACTTTC. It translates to CASSHGLSSGANVLTF. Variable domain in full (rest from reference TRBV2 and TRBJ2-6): EPEVTQTPSHQVTQMGQEVILRCVPISNHLYFYWYRQILGQKVEFLVSFYNNEISEKSEIFDDQFSVERPDGSNFTLKIRSTKLEDSAMYFCASSHGLSSGANVLTFGAGSRLTVL.